This T cell receptor beta chain was sequenced during a study of blood T cells in healthy people across ages. Overall study results and limits: Bulk PBMC profiling left naive and antigen-experienced comparisons inconclusive. Older age coincided with a roughly linear decline in TCR beta diversity per million T cells.

A word on this clonotype: Antigen unknown.

J gave up 7 bases and V 2 bases, and 13 bases lay outside the gene matches. The CDR3 length is 16 residues. CDR1 is KGHDR, CDR2 SFDVKD, per germline. PCR was performed a second time for about 7 to 12 cycles using a sample-barcoded 5' primer and a J-beta primer mix. In TCRdb, the 5' RACE reads were re-called with MiXCR into one record per CDR3 protein. The sample contains about a million distinct CDR3 sequences, around two fifths of which appear only once. The source material was blood. V is TRBV24-1 and J is TRBJ2-7, with 7 bases aligning to TRBD2. This TCR was recovered from a man aged 18 to 30 in good health. The CDR3 region is CATSDSGTTSNNEQYF. Written as DNA, the CDR3 is TGTGCCACCAGTGATTCCGGGACTACCTCCAACAATGAGCAGTACTTC.